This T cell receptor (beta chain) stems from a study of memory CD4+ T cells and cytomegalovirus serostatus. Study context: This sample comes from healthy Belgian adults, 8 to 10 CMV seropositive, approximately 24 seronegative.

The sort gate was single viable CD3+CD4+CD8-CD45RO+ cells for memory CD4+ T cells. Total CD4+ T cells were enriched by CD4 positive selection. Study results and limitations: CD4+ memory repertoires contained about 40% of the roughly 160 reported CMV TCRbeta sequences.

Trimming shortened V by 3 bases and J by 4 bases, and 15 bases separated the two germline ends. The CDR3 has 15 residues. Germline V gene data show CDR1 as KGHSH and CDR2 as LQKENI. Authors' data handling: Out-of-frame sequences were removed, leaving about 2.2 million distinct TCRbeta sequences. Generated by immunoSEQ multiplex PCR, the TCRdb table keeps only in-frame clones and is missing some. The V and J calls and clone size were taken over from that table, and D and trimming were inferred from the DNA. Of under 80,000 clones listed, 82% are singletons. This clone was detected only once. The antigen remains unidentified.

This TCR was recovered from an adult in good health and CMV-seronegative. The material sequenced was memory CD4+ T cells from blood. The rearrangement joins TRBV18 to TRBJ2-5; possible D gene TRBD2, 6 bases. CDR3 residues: CASSPRGRNRETQYF. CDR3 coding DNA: TGTGCCAGCTCACCTCGAGGGAGGAACCGAGAGACCCAGTACTTC. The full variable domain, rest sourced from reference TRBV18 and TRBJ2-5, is NAGVMQNPRHLVRRRGQEARLRCSPMKGHSHVYWYRQLPEEGLKFMVYLQKENIIDESGMPKERFSAEFPKEGPSILRIQQVVRGDSAAYFCASSPRGRNRETQYFGPGTRLLVL.